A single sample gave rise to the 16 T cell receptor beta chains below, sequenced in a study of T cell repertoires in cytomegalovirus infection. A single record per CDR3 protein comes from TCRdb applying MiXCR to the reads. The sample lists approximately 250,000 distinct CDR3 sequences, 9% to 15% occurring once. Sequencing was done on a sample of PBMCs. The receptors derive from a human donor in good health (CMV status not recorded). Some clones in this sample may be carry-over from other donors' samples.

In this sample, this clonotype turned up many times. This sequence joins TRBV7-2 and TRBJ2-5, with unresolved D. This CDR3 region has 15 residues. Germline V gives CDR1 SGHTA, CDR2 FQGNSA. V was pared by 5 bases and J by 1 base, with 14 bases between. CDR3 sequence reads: CASSPGSQIQETQYF. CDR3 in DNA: TGTGCCAGCAGCCCTGGGTCTCAAATCCAAGAGACCCAGTACTTC.

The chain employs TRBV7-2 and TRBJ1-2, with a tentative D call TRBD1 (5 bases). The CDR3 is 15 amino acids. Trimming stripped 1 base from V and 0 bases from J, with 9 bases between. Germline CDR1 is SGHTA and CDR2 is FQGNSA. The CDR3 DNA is TGTGCCAGCAGCTTAGACAGACAGCCTAACTATGGCTACACCTTC. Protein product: CASSLDRQPNYGYTF.

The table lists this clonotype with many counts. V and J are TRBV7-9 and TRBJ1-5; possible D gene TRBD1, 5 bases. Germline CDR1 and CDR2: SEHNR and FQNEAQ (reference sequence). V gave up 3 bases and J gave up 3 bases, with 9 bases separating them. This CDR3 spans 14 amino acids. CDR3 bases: TGTGCCAGCAGCTTTGGGGGACCCAATCAGCCCCAGCATTTT. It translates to CASSFGGPNQPQHF. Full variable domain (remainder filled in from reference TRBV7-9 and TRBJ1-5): DTGVSQNPRHKITKRGQNVTFRCDPISEHNRLYWYRQTLGQGPEFLTYFQNEAQLEKSRLLSDRFSAERPKGSFSTLEIQRTEQGDSAMYLCASSFGGPNQPQHFGDGTRLSIL.

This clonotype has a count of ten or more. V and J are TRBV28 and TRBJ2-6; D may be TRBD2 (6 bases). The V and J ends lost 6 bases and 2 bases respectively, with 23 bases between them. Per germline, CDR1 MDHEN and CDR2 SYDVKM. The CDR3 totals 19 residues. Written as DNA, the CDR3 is TGTGCCAGCAGCCATGCCTGGACCAGGGAGGAAACTGGGGCCAACGTCCTGACTTTC. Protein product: CASSHAWTREETGANVLTF.

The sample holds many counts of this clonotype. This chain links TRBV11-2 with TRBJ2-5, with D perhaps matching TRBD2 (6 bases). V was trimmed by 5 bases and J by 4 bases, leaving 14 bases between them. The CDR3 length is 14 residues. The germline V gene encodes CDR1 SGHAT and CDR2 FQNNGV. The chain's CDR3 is CASSPSVSVETQYF. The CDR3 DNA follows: TGTGCCAGCAGCCCTAGCGTTTCCGTAGAGACCCAGTACTTC.

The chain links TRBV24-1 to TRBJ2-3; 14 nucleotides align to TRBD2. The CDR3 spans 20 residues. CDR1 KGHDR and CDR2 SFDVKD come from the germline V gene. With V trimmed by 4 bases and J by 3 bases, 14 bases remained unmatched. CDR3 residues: CATSDPQGRTSGRSTDTQYF. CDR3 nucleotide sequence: TGTGCCACCAGTGACCCTCAGGGCCGGACTAGCGGGAGGTCTACAGATACGCAGTATTTT.

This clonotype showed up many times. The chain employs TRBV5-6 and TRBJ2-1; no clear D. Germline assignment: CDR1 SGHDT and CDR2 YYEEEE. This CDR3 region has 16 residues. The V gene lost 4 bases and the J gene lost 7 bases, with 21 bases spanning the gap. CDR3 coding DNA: TGTGCCAGCAGCGTAGATCGGAGCAGGTTTTGGAATGAGCAGTTCTTC. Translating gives CASSVDRSRFWNEQFF.

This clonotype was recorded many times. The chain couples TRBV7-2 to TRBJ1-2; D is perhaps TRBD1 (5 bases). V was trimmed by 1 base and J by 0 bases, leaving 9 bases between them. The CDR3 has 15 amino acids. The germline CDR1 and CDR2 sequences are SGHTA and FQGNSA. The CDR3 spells CASSLGGEANYGYTF. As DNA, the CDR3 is TGTGCCAGCAGCTTAGGAGGGGAAGCTAACTATGGCTACACCTTC.

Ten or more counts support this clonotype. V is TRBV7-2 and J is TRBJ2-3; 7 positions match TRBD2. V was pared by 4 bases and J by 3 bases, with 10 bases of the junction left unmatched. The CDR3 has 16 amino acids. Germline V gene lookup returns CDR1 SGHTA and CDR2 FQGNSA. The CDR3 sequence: CASSYQAGTGTDTQYF. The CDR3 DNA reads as TGTGCCAGCAGCTACCAAGCGGGGACCGGGACAGATACGCAGTATTTT.

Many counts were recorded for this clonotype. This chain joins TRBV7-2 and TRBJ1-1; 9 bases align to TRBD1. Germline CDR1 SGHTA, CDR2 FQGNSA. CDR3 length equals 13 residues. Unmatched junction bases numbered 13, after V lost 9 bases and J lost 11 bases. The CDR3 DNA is TGTGCCAGTGGAGGACAGGGGTTGTATGAGGCTTTCTTT. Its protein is CASGGQGLYEAFF.

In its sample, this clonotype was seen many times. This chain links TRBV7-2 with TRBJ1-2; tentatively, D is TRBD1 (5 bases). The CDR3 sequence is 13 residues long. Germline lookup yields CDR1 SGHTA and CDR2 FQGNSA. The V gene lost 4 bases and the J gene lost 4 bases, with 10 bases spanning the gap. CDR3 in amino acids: CASSSQVSYGYTF. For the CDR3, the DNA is TGTGCCAGCAGCTCACAGGTTTCCTATGGCTACACCTTC.

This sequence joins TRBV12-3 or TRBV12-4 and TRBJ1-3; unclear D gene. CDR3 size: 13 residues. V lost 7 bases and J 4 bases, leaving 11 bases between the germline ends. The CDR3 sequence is CASTSVQGNTIYF. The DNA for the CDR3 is TGTGCCAGCACCTCCGTCCAAGGAAACACCATATATTTT.

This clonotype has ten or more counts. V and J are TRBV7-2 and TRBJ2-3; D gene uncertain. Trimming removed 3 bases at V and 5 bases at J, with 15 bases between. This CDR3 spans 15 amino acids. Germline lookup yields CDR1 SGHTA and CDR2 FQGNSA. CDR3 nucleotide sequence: TGTGCCAGCAGCTTCCGTCGACCGCCCAGAGATACGCAGTATTTT. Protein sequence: CASSFRRPPRDTQYF.

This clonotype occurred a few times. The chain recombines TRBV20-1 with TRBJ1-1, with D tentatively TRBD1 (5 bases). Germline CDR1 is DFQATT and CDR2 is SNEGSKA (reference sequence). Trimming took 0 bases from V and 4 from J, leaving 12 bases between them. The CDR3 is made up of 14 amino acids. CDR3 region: CSARDSGGSTEAFF. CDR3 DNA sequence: TGCAGTGCTAGAGATAGCGGGGGGAGCACTGAAGCTTTCTTT.

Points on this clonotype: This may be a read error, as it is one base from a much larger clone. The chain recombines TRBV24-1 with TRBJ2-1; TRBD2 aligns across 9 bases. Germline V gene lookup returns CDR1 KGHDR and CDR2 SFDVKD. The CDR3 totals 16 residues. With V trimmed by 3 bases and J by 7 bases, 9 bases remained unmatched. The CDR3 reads CATSDPGLARGNEQFF. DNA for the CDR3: TGTGCCACCAGTGATCCCGGACTAGCGAGAGGTAATGAGCAGTTCTTC.

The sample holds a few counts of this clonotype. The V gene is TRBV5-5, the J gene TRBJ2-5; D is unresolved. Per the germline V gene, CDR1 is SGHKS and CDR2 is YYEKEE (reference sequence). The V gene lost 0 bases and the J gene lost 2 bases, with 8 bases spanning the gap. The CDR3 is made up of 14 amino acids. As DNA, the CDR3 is TGTGCCAGCAGCTTGGGACCTCATCAAGAGACCCAGTACTTC. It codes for CASSLGPHQETQYF.